Described below is a single T cell receptor (beta chain) sequence and its context. Per the study methods: By means of reference gene primer amplification, nucleated cell counts were estimated. Generated by immunoSEQ multiplex PCR, the TCRdb table keeps only in-frame clones and is missing some. For V, J and clone size, that table is used; D and trimming come from the DNA. The sample shows 100,000 to 150,000 clones, about 85% of them seen only once. The data were taken from a study of blood T cell repertoires in COVID-19. Study context: Sites across the United States, Italy and Spain contributed samples from acute and convalescent COVID-19.

CDR3 size: 16 residues. J gave up 0 bases and V 3 bases, and 5 bases lay outside the gene matches. Germline lookup yields CDR1 SGDLS and CDR2 YYNGEE. The V and J genes are TRBV9 and TRBJ1-5, with 8 bases lining up with TRBD1. The sequencing input was peripheral blood. This receptor was obtained from a man older than 75 with active or convalescent COVID-19. The CDR3 bases are TGTGCCAGCAGCGCCGGGACAGGTTATAGCAATCAGCCCCAGCATTTT. Amino acid sequence: CASSAGTGYSNQPQHF.